The T cell receptor beta chain under discussion was sequenced for a study of blood T cell repertoires in COVID-19. Overall study context: The analysed material was cDNA or gDNA that came from T cells, B-cell-depleted T cells, or PBMCs.

Sequencing used immunoSEQ multiplex PCR; TCRdb keeps in-frame clones, though not all of them. Among roughly 390,000 clones listed, 75% to 90% were seen once. Germline CDR1 is SGDLS and CDR2 is YYNGEE. This CDR3 region has 14 residues. V lost 3 bases and J lost 5; bases outside the gene matches: 5. The receptor's source is a woman younger than 30 with acute or convalescent COVID-19. What was sequenced was peripheral blood. The chain employs TRBV9 and TRBJ2-3, with 8 bases aligning to TRBD2. The DNA for the CDR3 is TGTGCCAGCAGCGCCGGGGGGGCAGTAGATACGCAGTATTTT. This encodes CASSAGGAVDTQYF.